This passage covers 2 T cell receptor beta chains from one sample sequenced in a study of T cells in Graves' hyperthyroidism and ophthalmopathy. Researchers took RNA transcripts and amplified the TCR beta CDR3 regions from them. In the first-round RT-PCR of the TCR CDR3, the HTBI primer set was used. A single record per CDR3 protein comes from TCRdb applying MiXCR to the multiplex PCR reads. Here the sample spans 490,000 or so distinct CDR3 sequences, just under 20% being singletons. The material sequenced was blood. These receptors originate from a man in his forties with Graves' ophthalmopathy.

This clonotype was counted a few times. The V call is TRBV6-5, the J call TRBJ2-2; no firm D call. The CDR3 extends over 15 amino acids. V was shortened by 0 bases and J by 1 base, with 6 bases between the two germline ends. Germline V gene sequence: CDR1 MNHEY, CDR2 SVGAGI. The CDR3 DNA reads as TGTGCCAGCAGTTACTCGGCGGTGAACACCGGGGAGCTGTTTTTT. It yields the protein CASSYSAVNTGELFF.

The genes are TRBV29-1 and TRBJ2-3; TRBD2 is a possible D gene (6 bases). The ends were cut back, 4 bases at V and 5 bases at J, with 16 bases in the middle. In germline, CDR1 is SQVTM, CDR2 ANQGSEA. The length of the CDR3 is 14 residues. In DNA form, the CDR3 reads TGCAGCGTTGTTGGGCGGGATAGGATAGATACGCAGTATTTT. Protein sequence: CSVVGRDRIDTQYF.